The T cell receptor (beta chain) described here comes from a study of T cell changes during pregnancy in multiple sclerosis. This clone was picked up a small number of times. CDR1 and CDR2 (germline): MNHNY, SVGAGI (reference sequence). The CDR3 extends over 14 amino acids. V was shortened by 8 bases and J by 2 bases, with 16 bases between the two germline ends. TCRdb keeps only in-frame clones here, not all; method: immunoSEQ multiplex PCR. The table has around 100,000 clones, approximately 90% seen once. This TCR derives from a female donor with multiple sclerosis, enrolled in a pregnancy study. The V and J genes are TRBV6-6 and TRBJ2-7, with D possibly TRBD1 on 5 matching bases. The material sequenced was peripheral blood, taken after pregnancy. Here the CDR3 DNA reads TGTGCCAGCCGCTCCTCGGCCAGGGCCTACGAGCAGTACTTC. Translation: CASRSSARAYEQYF.